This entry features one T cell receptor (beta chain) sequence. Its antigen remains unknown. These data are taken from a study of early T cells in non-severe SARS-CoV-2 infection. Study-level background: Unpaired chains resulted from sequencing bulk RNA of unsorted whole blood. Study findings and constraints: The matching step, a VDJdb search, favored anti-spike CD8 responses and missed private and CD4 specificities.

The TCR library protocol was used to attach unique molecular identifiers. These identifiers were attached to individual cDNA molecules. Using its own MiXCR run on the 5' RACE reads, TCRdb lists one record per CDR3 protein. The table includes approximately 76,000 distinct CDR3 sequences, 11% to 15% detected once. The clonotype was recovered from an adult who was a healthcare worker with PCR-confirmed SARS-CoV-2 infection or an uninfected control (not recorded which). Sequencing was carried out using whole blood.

DNA of the CDR3: TGTGCCAGCAGCTTACTGACTTCCGGCTACGAGCAGTACTTC. Amino acid sequence: CASSLLTSGYEQYF. The rearrangement uses TRBV7-2 and TRBJ2-7; no firm D call. Germline CDR1 is SGHTA and CDR2 is FQGNSA. This CDR3 region has 14 residues. Trimming pared 2 bases from V and 3 bases from J, leaving 11 bases between.